Below are 3 T cell receptor beta chains sequenced from a single sample in a study of blood T cell repertoires in COVID-19. Assay used: immunoSEQ multiplex PCR; TCRdb lists only in-frame clones, some missing. This table has over 120,000 clones, approximately 83% appearing once. Sequencing used PBMCs or T cells enriched from blood (not recorded which). Source of these receptors: a man aged 50 to 60 who had recovered from COVID-19.

This clone was detected only a few times. Other nucleotide sequences in the sample specify the same CDR3. CDR3 nucleotides: TGTGCCAGCAGCTGGACAGGGGGCTTACAGCCCCAGCATTTT. Translated, it gives CASSWTGGLQPQHF. The rearrangement uses TRBV6-2 or TRBV6-3 and TRBJ1-5; 11 bases agree with TRBD1. This CDR3 spans 14 amino acids. In germline, CDR1 is MNHEY, CDR2 SVGEGT. The V segment lost 6 bases and the J segment 7 bases; nucleotides outside the gene matches: 5.

This clone occurred a few times. The chain joins TRBV25-1 to TRBJ1-3, with D tentatively TRBD1 (5 bases). Between the trimmed V and J ends, which lost 4 bases and 0 bases, there was a span of 10 bases. The CDR3 has 15 residues. Germline V gene sequence: CDR1 MGHDK, CDR2 SYGVNS. The CDR3 bases are TGTGCCAGCAGTGGAAGGACACTCTCTGGAAACACCATATATTTT. It encodes CASSGRTLSGNTIYF. Complete variable domain (other parts from reference TRBV25-1 and TRBJ1-3): EADIYQTPRYLVIGTGKKITLECSQTMGHDKMYWYQQDPGMELHLIHYSYGVNSTEKGDLSSESTVSRIRTEHFPLTLESARPSHTSQYLCASSGRTLSGNTIYFGEGSWLTVV.

The V and J genes are TRBV15 and TRBJ2-5, with 7 positions matching TRBD2. V dropped 5 bases and J dropped 1; count of bases not matched to a gene: 7. In germline, CDR1 is LNHNV, CDR2 YYDKDF (reference sequence). This CDR3 has 15 amino acids. The CDR3 is CATSGRGNSQETQYF. For the CDR3, the DNA is TGTGCCACCAGCGGGCGGGGGAACTCCCAAGAGACCCAGTACTTC.